This T cell receptor (beta chain) was recovered during a study of cytomegalovirus exposure and HLA in healthy donors. Points from the study as a whole: Prior analysis indicated that the majority of TCR beta V segments exhibited productivity approximately 87% or approximately 30% of the time. In a later analysis, TCR association rates varied by HLA locus: DRB1 most, HLA-C fewest.

As to this clone: Its target is not known.

13 Jbeta primers and 60 Vbeta primers were used for the PCR. The protocol was immunoSEQ multiplex PCR, while the TCRdb copy is restricted to in-frame clones and leaves out a portion. Of around 120,000 clones listed, around 80% are singletons. The sequenced sample consisted of PBMCs. This TCR came from a woman in her thirties or forties in good health and CMV-seropositive.

The CDR3 protein is CASSQGATGNTIYF. CDR3 coding DNA: TGTGCCAGCAGTCAAGGGGCGACTGGAAACACCATATATTTT. The genes are TRBV6-1 and TRBJ1-3; possible D gene TRBD1, 5 bases. V was cut by 5 bases and J by 2 bases, with 10 bases left in between. CDR3 length equals 14 residues. Germline CDR1 and CDR2: MNHNS and SASEGT.